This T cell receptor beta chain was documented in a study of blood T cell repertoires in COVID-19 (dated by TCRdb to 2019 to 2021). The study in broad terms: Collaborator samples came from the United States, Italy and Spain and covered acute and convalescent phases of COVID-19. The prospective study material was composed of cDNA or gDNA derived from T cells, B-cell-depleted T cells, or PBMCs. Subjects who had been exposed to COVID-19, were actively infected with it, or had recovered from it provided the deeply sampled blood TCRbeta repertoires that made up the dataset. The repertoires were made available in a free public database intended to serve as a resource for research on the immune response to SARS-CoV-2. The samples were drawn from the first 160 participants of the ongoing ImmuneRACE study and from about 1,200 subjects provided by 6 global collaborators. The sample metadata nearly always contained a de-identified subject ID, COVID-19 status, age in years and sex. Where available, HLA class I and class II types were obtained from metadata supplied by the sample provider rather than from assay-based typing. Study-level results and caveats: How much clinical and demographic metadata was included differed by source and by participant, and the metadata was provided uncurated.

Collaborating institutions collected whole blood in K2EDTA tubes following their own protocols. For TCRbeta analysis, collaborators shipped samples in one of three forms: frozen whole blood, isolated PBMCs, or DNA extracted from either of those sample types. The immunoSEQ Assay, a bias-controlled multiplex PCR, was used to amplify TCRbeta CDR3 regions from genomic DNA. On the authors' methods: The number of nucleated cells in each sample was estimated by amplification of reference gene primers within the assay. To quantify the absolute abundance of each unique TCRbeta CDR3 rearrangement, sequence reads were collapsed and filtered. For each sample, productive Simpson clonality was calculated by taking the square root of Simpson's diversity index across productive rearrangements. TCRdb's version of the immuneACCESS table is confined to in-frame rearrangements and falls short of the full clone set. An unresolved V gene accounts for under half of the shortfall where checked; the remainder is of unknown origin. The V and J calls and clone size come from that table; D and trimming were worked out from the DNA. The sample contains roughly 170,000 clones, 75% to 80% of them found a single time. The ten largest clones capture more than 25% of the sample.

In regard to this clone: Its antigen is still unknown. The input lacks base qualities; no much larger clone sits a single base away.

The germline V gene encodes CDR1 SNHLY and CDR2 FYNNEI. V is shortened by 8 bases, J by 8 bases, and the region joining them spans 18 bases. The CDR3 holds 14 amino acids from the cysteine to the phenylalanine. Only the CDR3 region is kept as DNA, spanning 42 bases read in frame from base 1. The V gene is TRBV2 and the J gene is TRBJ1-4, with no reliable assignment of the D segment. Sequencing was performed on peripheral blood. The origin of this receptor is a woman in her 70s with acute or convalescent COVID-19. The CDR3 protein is CASSPVLTQEKLFF. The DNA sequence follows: TGTGCCAGCTCGCCGGTACTAACCCAGGAAAAACTGTTTTTT.